The 22 T cell receptor beta chains below all came from one sample that was sequenced in a study of blood T cell repertoires in COVID-19 (dated by TCRdb to 2020 to 2021). Libraries came from the immunoSEQ multiplex PCR assay. The table comes from immuneACCESS by way of TCRdb, which keeps in-frame sequences with V and J called. Part of the clones is missing from these tables; in studies checked, under half for an unresolved V gene and the rest for unknown reasons. This sample gives fewer than 400,000 clones in total; more than 85% of them show up just once. The ten biggest clones cover roughly 3.9% of the sample. Sample: PBMCs or T cells enriched from blood (not recorded which). These receptor sequences come from a woman younger than 45 who had been exposed to COVID-19.

This clone has just one count. The chain is built from TRBV11-1 and TRBJ1-2, with unresolved D. The CDR3 extends over 13 amino acids. Trimming pared 1 base from V and 8 bases from J, leaving 11 bases between. Germline V gives CDR1 SGHAT, CDR2 FQDESV (reference sequence). CDR3 sequence: CASSLGPGRGYTF. The CDR3, as DNA: TGTGCCAGCAGCTTAGGTCCGGGTCGCGGCTACACCTTC.

V gene TRBV5-1 combines with J gene TRBJ1-1, with a possible D match to TRBD1 (6 bases). This CDR3 comprises 14 residues. V lost 4 bases, J lost 3 bases, and 13 bases lay in between. Germline-derived CDR1 and CDR2 are SGHRS and YFSETQ. CDR3 coding DNA: TGCGCCAGCAGCCGCGGCGGGGGGCACACTGAAGCTTTCTTT. Protein: CASSRGGGHTEAFF.

This clone was counted a single time. The chain joins TRBV5-4 to TRBJ2-5, with TRBD2 matching 14 bases. The CDR3 is 15 amino acids. The junction had 2 bases not matched to a gene; V was cut back by 4 bases and J by 3 bases. Per germline, CDR1 SGHNT and CDR2 YYREEE (reference sequence). The CDR3 is CASSLGLAGEETQYF. CDR3 in DNA: TGTGCCAGCAGCCTGGGACTAGCGGGGGAAGAGACCCAGTACTTC.

This rearrangement joins TRBV19 to TRBJ2-3, with 7 bases identical to TRBD1. The germline CDR1 and CDR2 sequences are LNHDA and SQIVND (reference sequence). The CDR3 runs to 15 residues. The junction had 5 bases not matched to a gene; V was cut back by 5 bases and J by 0 bases. The CDR3: CASSSRQGSTDTQYF. In DNA form, the CDR3 reads TGTGCCAGTAGTTCCCGACAGGGAAGCACAGATACGCAGTATTTT.

The chain combines TRBV6-4 with TRBJ1-5; the D is unclear. Germline V CDR1 and CDR2: MRHNA, SNTAGT. CDR3 length equals 13 residues. Trimming took off 7 bases at V and 6 bases at J, with 13 bases between the two ends. The CDR3 DNA sequence: TGTGCCAGCAACACTGGACGGGGTCAGCCCCAGCATTTT. It encodes CASNTGRGQPQHF.

V and J are TRBV7-2 and TRBJ1-2; 7 nucleotides line up with TRBD1. The V gene's germline CDR1 is SGHTA and CDR2 FQGNSA. The V segment lost 4 bases and the J segment 1 base; nucleotides outside the gene matches: 9. The CDR3 totals 16 residues. CDR3 protein: CASSYLGAGGNYGYTF. CDR3 coding DNA: TGTGCCAGCAGCTACCTCGGGGCAGGGGGTAACTATGGCTACACCTTC.

The chain joins TRBV2 to TRBJ1-1; 9 bases are shared with TRBD1. The germline V gene has CDR1 SNHLY and CDR2 FYNNEI. V lost 6 bases to trimming and J lost 5 bases; unmatched junction nucleotides: 7. The CDR3 spans 14 residues. The CDR3 region is CASRKGQGGTEAFF. As DNA, the CDR3 is TGTGCCAGCAGGAAGGGACAGGGAGGAACTGAAGCTTTCTTT.

The chain combines TRBV5-5 with TRBJ1-5, with 7 bases identical to TRBD1. This CDR3 region has 15 residues. Germline V gives CDR1 SGHKS, CDR2 YYEKEE (reference sequence). V lost 9 bases and J lost 3; bases outside the gene matches: 12. The CDR3 nucleotides read TGTGCCACCCTTTATGAGGACAGGCTCAATCAGCCCCAGCATTTT. Protein: CATLYEDRLNQPQHF.

The chain recombines TRBV7-2 with TRBJ2-4; 8 nucleotides match TRBD1. Trimming removed 5 bases from V and 0 bases from J; junction bases left unmatched: 6. Germline lookup yields CDR1 SGHTA and CDR2 FQGNSA. The CDR3 covers 16 residues. CDR3 sequence: CASSPGQGRAKNIQYF. Written as DNA, the CDR3 is TGTGCCAGCAGCCCAGGACAGGGCCGAGCCAAAAACATTCAGTACTTC. Based on the CDR3 plus reference TRBV7-2 and TRBJ2-4, the full variable domain is GAGVSQSPSNKVTEKGKDVELRCDPISGHTALYWYRQSLGQGLEFLIYFQGNSAPDKSGLPSDRFSAERTGGSVSTLTIQRTQQEDSAVYLCASSPGQGRAKNIQYFGAGTRLSVL.

This CDR3 is CASSLESGRRVSGANVLTF. DNA of the CDR3: TGTGCCAGCAGCTTAGAATCGGGACGGAGGGTATCTGGGGCCAACGTCCTGACTTTC. The chain recombines TRBV11-2 with TRBJ2-6; possibly TRBD2 for D (6 bases). V lost 0 bases and J 1 base, leaving 16 bases between the germline ends. The CDR3 spans 19 residues. Germline V gene lookup returns CDR1 SGHAT and CDR2 FQNNGV.

The table lists this clone with a count of one. The chain recombines TRBV5-1 with TRBJ2-1; a possible D gene is TRBD1 (6 bases). The germline V and J ends were trimmed by 0 bases and 2 bases, with 21 bases remaining between them. Germline CDR1 SGHRS, CDR2 YFSETQ. The CDR3 covers 19 residues. The chain's CDR3 is CASSLAGRGTVSAYNEQFF. CDR3 DNA: TGCGCCAGCAGCTTGGCCGGCAGGGGCACTGTTTCGGCCTACAATGAGCAGTTCTTC. Supplemented by reference TRBV5-1 and TRBJ2-1, the full variable domain reads KAGVTQTPRYLIKTRGQQVTLSCSPISGHRSVSWYQQTPGQGLQFLFEYFSETQRNKGNFPGRFSGRQFSNSRSEMNVSTLELGDSALYLCASSLAGRGTVSAYNEQFFGPGTRLTVL.

CDR3: CAVDRSSYNSPLHF. The CDR3 DNA follows: TGTGCCGTAGACAGGAGTTCCTATAATTCACCCCTCCACTTT. This chain joins TRBV7-2 and TRBJ1-6, with D perhaps TRBD1 (6 bases). In germline, CDR1 is SGHTA, CDR2 FQGNSA. This CDR3 contains 14 residues. The germline V and J ends were trimmed by 11 bases and 1 base, with 12 bases remaining between them.

The chain carries TRBV7-8 and TRBJ2-3, with 8 bases lining up with TRBD2. The CDR3 has 15 residues. With V trimmed by 5 bases and J by 2 bases, 6 bases remained unmatched. Germline CDR1 SGHVS, CDR2 FQNEAQ. CDR3: CASSLRGGHTDTQYF. For the CDR3, the DNA is TGTGCCAGCAGCCTACGGGGGGGCCACACAGATACGCAGTATTTT.

The chain uses TRBV7-6 and TRBJ1-4, with 8 bases lining up with TRBD1. The V and J ends lost 5 bases and 5 bases, in that order; junction bases with no gene match: 7. Germline V CDR1 and CDR2: SGHVS, FNYEAQ. The CDR3 contains 15 residues. The CDR3 protein is CASSLWTGRNEKLFF. CDR3 DNA sequence: TGTGCCAGCAGCCTCTGGACAGGGAGGAATGAAAAACTGTTTTTT.

J is TRBJ1-1 and V is TRBV6-5; D perhaps matches TRBD1 (6 bases). V lost 5 bases, J lost 5 bases, and 12 bases lay in between. The germline gives CDR1 MNHEY, CDR2 SVGAGI. The CDR3 consists of 13 residues. The CDR3 here is CASSIIQGTEAFF. CDR3 in DNA: TGTGCCAGCAGTATAATACAGGGAACTGAAGCTTTCTTT.

The chain uses TRBV7-3 and TRBJ1-1; D perhaps matches TRBD1 (5 bases). The CDR3 extends over 12 amino acids. Deletions cut 5 bases from V and 1 base from J, with 5 bases between. The germline gives CDR1 SGHTA, CDR2 FQGTGA. CDR3 bases: TGTGCCAGCAGCACAGGGAACACTGAAGCTTTCTTT. It codes for CASSTGNTEAFF.

The chain links TRBV7-9 to TRBJ1-2; 8 bases map to TRBD1. From germline, CDR1 is SEHNR and CDR2 FQNEAQ (reference sequence). With V trimmed by 5 bases and J by 4 bases, 6 bases remained unmatched. There are 14 residues in the CDR3. CDR3 region: CASSQRQGTYGYTF. The CDR3 nucleotides read TGTGCCAGCAGCCAGAGACAGGGGACCTATGGCTACACCTTC.

The CDR3 region is CASSPEQGALGTEAFF. As DNA, the CDR3 is TGCGCCAGCAGCCCCGAACAGGGGGCGCTCGGCACTGAAGCTTTCTTT. The rearrangement joins TRBV4-1 to TRBJ1-1, with 9 nucleotides matching TRBD1. Germline CDR1 and CDR2: MGHRA and YSYEKL. This CDR3 is 16 amino acids long. The junction had 10 bases not matched to a gene; V was cut back by 4 bases and J by 4 bases.

This clone occurred once. The chain joins TRBV27 to TRBJ2-5; 11 nucleotides match TRBD2. The V gene's germline CDR1 is MNHEY and CDR2 SMNVEV (reference sequence). The length of the CDR3 is 16 residues. Losses at the gene ends were 4 bases for V and 4 bases for J; bases not matched to a gene: 8. The CDR3 nucleotides read TGTGCCAGCAGTTATCTAACTAGCGGGGGCGCAGAGACCCAGTACTTC. Its protein product is CASSYLTSGGAETQYF.

This chain joins TRBV27 and TRBJ2-4; 8 nucleotides align to TRBD2. This CDR3 has 15 residues. The V gene's germline CDR1 is MNHEY and CDR2 SMNVEV (reference sequence). Trimming cost V 5 bases and J 6 bases; bases outside gene matches: 9. The CDR3 protein is CASSPRGGSLNIQYF. In DNA form, the CDR3 reads TGTGCCAGCAGTCCCCGGGGGGGTTCCCTAAACATTCAGTACTTC.

In DNA form, the CDR3 reads TGTGCCAGTAGTATGTGGGGACAGAACACCGGGGAGCTGTTTTTT. It encodes CASSMWGQNTGELFF. The chain recombines TRBV19 with TRBJ2-2; tentatively, D is TRBD1 (6 bases). The CDR3 loop spans 15 amino acids. Germline lookup yields CDR1 LNHDA and CDR2 SQIVND (reference sequence). V lost 3 bases to trimming and J lost 1 base, with 9 bases between them.

Here the CDR3 DNA reads TGTGCTAGTGAGCGGACTTCGACAGGGGAGACTGAAGCTTTCTTT. The encoded protein is CASERTSTGETEAFF. The rearrangement joins TRBV12-5 to TRBJ1-1, with 8 nucleotides matching TRBD1. With 7 bases clipped from V and 5 bases from J, the junction kept 12 bases outside the gene matches. Germline V gene lookup returns CDR1 LGHNT and CDR2 FRNRAP. The CDR3 has 15 amino acids.